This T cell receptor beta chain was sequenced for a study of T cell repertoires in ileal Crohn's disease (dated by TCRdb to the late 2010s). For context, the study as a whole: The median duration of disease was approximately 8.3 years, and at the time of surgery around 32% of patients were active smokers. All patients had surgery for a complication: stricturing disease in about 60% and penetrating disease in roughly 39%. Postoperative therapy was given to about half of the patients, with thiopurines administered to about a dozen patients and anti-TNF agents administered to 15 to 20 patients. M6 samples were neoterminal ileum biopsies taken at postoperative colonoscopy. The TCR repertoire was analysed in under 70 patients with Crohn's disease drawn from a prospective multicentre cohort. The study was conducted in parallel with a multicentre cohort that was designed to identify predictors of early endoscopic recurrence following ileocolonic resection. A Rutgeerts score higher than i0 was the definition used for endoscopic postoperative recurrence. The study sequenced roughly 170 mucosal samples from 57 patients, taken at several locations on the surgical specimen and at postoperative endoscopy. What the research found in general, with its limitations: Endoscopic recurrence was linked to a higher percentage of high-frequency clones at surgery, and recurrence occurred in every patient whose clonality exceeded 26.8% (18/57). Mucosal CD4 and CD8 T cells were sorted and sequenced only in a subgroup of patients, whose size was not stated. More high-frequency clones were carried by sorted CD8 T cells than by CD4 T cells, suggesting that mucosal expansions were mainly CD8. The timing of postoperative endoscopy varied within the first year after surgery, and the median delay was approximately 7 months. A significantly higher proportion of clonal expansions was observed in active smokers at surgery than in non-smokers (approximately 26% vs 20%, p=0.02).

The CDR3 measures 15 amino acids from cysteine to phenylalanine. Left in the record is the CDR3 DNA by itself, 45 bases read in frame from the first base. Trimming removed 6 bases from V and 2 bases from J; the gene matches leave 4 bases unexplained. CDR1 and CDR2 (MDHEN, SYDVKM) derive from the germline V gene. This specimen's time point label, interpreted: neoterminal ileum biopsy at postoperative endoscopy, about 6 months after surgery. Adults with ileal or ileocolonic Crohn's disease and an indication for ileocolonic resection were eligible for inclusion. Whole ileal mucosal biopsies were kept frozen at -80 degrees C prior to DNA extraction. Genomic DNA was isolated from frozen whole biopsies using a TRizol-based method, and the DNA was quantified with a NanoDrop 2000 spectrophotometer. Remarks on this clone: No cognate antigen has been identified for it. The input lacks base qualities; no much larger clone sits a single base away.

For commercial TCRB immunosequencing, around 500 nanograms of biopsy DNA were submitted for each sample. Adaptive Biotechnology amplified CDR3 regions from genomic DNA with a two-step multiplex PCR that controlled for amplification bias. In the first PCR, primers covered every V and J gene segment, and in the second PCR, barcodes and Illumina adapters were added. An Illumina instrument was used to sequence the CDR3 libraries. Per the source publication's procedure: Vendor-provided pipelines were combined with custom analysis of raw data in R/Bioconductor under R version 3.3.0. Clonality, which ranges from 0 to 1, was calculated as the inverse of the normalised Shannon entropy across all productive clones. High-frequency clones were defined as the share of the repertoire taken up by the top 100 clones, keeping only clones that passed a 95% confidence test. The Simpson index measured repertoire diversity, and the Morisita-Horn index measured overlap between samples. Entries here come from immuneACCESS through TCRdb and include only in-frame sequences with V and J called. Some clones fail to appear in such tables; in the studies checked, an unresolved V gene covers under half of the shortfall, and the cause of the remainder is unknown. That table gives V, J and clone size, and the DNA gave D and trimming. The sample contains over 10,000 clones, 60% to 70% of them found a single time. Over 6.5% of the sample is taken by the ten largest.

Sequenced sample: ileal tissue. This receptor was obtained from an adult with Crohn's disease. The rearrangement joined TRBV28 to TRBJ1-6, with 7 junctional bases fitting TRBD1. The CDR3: CASRGGTAYNSPLHF. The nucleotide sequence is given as TGTGCCAGCAGGGGAGGGACAGCCTATAATTCACCCCTCCACTTT.